This entry lists 14 T cell receptor beta chains sequenced from one sample in a study of beta chain features in type 1 diabetes. All of the isolated RNA was reverse transcribed, so expressed TCRB transcripts were sequenced. Method: immunoSEQ multiplex PCR; TCRdb's copy keeps in-frame clones and lacks some. The sample has under 800,000 clones; about 14% are singletons. Material for sequencing was naive CD4+ T cells from blood. Receptor source: a man between 18 and 35 years old in good health.

This clone was seen only a few times. This sequence joins TRBV14 and TRBJ2-3; 9 bases match TRBD2. Germline CDR1 reads SGHDN; CDR2 reads FVKESK. V lost 1 base, J lost 5 bases, and 4 bases stayed unmatched. The CDR3 loop spans 15 amino acids. The CDR3 bases are TGTGCCAGCAGCCAAGTCCAGACTAGCGGAGATACGCAGTATTTT. It encodes CASSQVQTSGDTQYF. The full variable domain, in which reference TRBV14 and TRBJ2-3 provide the parts outside the CDR3, is EAGVTQFPSHSVIEKGQTVTLRCDPISGHDNLYWYRRVMGKEIKFLLHFVKESKQDESGMPNNRFLAERTGGTYSTLKVQPAELEDSGVYFCASSQVQTSGDTQYFGPGTRLTVL.

The chain is built from TRBV7-3 and TRBJ2-7; TRBD1 or TRBD2 may be the D gene (5 bases each). This CDR3 has 12 amino acids. Germline CDR1 and CDR2: SGHTA and FQGTGA. V was shortened by 5 bases and J by 6 bases, with 11 bases between the two germline ends. The chain's CDR3 is CASSPGTGEQYF. The CDR3 bases are TGTGCCAGCAGCCCAGGGACGGGCGAGCAGTACTTC.

This chain connects TRBV9 to TRBJ2-5, with 8 nucleotides matching TRBD1. V trimming: 4 bases; J trimming: 3 bases; junction bases outside the gene matches: 11. The length of the CDR3 is 16 residues. Germline CDR1 and CDR2: SGDLS and YYNGEE. CDR3 amino acids: CASSTGQGVGKETQYF. Here the CDR3 DNA reads TGTGCCAGCAGCACTGGACAGGGTGTGGGCAAAGAGACCCAGTACTTC.

There are a few counts of this clone. The chain couples TRBV19 to TRBJ2-1; D is ambiguous. The germline gives CDR1 LNHDA, CDR2 SQIVND (reference sequence). V was cut by 10 bases and J by 7 bases, with 26 bases left in between. This CDR3 has 16 residues. CDR3 sequence: CATSSPSVGFNNEQFF. CDR3 nucleotide sequence: TGTGCCACCTCTTCACCCTCTGTTGGTTTTAATAATGAGCAGTTCTTC.

This clone was observed a few times. J is TRBJ2-5 and V is TRBV9, with D maybe TRBD1 (5 bases). Germline lookup yields CDR1 SGDLS and CDR2 YYNGEE. V was shortened by 0 bases and J by 7 bases, with 13 bases between the two germline ends. The CDR3 totals 14 residues. The CDR3, as DNA: TGTGCCAGCAGCGTAGTAGGGGAACGGACGACCCAGTACTTC. This translates into CASSVVGERTTQYF.

The chain has TRBV28 and TRBJ2-7; TRBD2 agrees at 14 bases. The V gene's germline CDR1 is MDHEN and CDR2 SYDVKM. The CDR3 loop spans 17 amino acids. V shed 10 bases, J shed 6 bases, and the junction held 17 bases outside the gene matches. CDR3 coding DNA: TGTGCCACCGACCTCGGGACTAGCGGGAGTGGGGCGGGCGAGCAGTACTTC. Translation gives CATDLGTSGSGAGEQYF.

This clone was observed a handful of times. The genes are TRBV29-1 and TRBJ2-7, with no clear D. V lost 3 bases and J 2 bases, leaving 17 bases between the germline ends. The CDR3 spans 15 residues. Germline V gene sequence: CDR1 SQVTM, CDR2 ANQGSEA. The CDR3 DNA is TGCAGCGTTGATGCCTGGATAAAAAACACCTACGAGCAGTACTTC. Protein: CSVDAWIKNTYEQYF.

This clone was recorded a few times. The J gene is TRBJ2-2, the V gene TRBV27; D might be TRBD1 (5 bases). Trimming shortened V by 3 bases and J by 1 base, and 6 bases separated the two germline ends. This CDR3 has 14 amino acids. CDR1 MNHEY and CDR2 SMNVEV come from the germline V gene (reference sequence). This CDR3 reads CASSFRENTGELFF. CDR3 nucleotide sequence: TGTGCCAGCAGTTTCAGGGAGAACACCGGGGAGCTGTTTTTT.

V gene TRBV28 combines with J gene TRBJ1-5; maybe TRBD1 (6 bases). V lost 1 base and J 7 bases, leaving 14 bases between the germline ends. The CDR3 is 15 residues long. Germline loops: CDR1 MDHEN, CDR2 SYDVKM. The CDR3 region has the DNA TGTGCCAGCAGTTTATTAGGCAGGGGAGGACAGCCCCAGCATTTT. This gives the protein CASSLLGRGGQPQHF.

The chain recombines TRBV28 with TRBJ2-7, with D hard to call. The germline CDR1 and CDR2 sequences are MDHEN and SYDVKM. The V and J ends lost 4 bases and 3 bases respectively, with 4 bases between them. This CDR3 spans 11 amino acids. The CDR3 bases are TGTGCCAGCAGTTCAATCTACGAGCAGTACTTC. This translates into CASSSIYEQYF. Filled out from reference TRBV28 and TRBJ2-7, the complete variable domain reads DVKVTQSSRYLVKRTGEKVFLECVQDMDHENMFWYRQDPGLGLRLIYFSYDVKMKEKGDIPEGYSVSREKKERFSLILESASTNQTSMYLCASSSIYEQYFGPGTRLTVT.

The chain combines TRBV6-5 with TRBJ1-3; maybe TRBD1 (5 bases). The germline V and J ends were trimmed by 5 bases and 3 bases, with 11 bases remaining between them. Germline loops: CDR1 MNHEY, CDR2 SVGAGI. This CDR3 has 14 residues. CDR3 loop: CASSTGTHGNTIYF. The CDR3 nucleotides are TGTGCCAGCAGTACGGGGACTCATGGAAACACCATATATTTT.

The J gene is TRBJ2-4, the V gene TRBV18; 7 nucleotides align to TRBD2. Germline V gives CDR1 KGHSH, CDR2 LQKENI. Germline trimming cut 3 bases from V and 2 bases from J; bases unmatched to any gene: 7. The length of the CDR3 is 16 residues. The CDR3 spells CASSPGSGVTKNIQYF. The CDR3 DNA is TGTGCCAGCTCACCCGGGAGCGGGGTTACCAAAAACATTCAGTACTTC.

This clone was observed a handful of times. V is TRBV2 and J is TRBJ1-2; D remains ambiguous. The CDR3 consists of 14 residues. V shed 6 bases and J shed 7 bases, with 18 bases lying between them. CDR1 is SNHLY and CDR2 is FYNNEI in the germline V gene. The CDR3 DNA sequence: TGTGCCAGCAGCCCCGAGGCCGACGCAGGTGGCTACACCTTC. As protein: CASSPEADAGGYTF.

This clone was seen more than once but under ten times. The chain joins TRBV5-1 to TRBJ2-2; 7 bases are shared with TRBD1. The CDR3 covers 15 residues. The germline V gene encodes CDR1 SGHRS and CDR2 YFSETQ. With 4 bases clipped from V and 2 bases from J, the junction kept 5 bases outside the gene matches. CDR3 region: CASSLTGINTGELFF. The CDR3 DNA follows: TGCGCCAGCAGCCTGACAGGGATCAACACCGGGGAGCTGTTTTTT.